The T cell receptor (beta chain) described here comes from a study of T cell changes during pregnancy in multiple sclerosis (dated by TCRdb to the late 2010s). In the study overall: Changes in the T cell repertoire over the course of pregnancy were examined in this study in women with multiple sclerosis.

Libraries came from the immunoSEQ multiplex PCR assay. What TCRdb holds here is the immuneACCESS table cut down to in-frame rearrangements. Part of the clones is not present; checked against another copy, under half of the missing clones reflect an unresolved V gene, and the others are unexplained. The sample records about 97,000 clones, about 91% of which are singletons. The ten largest account for about 2.9% of the sample. Its CDR3 holds 11 amino acids, cysteine through phenylalanine. The CDR3 DNA has 33 bases and is translated from base 1. According to the germline V gene (reference sequence), CDR1 reads LNHDA and CDR2 reads SQIVND. The V end loses 8 bases and the J end loses 10 bases, and a stretch of 12 bases separates them. A note on this clone: Which antigen it targets is not known. One base away there is no much larger clone; base qualities are not given.

Material: peripheral blood, obtained in the second trimester of pregnancy. The chain is made from TRBV19 and TRBJ2-1, with the D gene too uncertain to name. This clonotype originated in a female donor with multiple sclerosis, enrolled in a pregnancy study. The DNA reads as follows: TGTGCCAGTTCCACGTCCGGGGAGCAGTTCTTC. This is translated as CASSTSGEQFF.